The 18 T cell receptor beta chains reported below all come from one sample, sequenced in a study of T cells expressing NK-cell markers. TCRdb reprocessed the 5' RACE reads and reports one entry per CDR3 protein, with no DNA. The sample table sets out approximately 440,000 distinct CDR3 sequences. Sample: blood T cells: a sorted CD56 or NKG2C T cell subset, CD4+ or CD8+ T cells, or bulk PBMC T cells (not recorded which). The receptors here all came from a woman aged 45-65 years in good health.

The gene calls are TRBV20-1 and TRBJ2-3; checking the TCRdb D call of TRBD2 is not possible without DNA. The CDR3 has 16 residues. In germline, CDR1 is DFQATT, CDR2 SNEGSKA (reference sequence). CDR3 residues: CSAKHWTSGSSDTQYF.

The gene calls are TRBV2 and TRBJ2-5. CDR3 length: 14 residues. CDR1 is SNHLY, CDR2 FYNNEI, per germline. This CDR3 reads CASSSEAPQETQYF.

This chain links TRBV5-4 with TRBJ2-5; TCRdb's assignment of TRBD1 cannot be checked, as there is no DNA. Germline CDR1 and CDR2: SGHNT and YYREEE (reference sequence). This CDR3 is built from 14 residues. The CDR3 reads CASSLQQGKETQYF. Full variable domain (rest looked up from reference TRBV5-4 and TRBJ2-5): ETGVTQSPTHLIKTRGQQVTLRCSSQSGHNTVSWYQQALGQGPQFIFQYYREEENGRGNFPPRFSGLQFPNYSSELNVNALELDDSALYLCASSLQQGKETQYFGPGTRLLVL.

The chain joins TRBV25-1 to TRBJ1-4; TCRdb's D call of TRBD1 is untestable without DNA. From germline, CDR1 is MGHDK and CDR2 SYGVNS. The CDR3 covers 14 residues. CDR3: CASSSDSFHEKLFF. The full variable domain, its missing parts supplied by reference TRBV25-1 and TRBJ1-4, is EADIYQTPRYLVIGTGKKITLECSQTMGHDKMYWYQQDPGMELHLIHYSYGVNSTEKGDLSSESTVSRIRTEHFPLTLESARPSHTSQYLCASSSDSFHEKLFFGSGTQLSVL.

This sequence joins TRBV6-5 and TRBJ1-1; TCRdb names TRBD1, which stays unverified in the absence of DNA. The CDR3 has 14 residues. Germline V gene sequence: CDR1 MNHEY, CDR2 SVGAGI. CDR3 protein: CASKEGAWGTEAFF.

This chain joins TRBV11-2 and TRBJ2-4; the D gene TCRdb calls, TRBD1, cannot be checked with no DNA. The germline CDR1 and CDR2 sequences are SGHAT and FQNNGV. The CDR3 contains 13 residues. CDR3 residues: CASSPGYKNIQYF.

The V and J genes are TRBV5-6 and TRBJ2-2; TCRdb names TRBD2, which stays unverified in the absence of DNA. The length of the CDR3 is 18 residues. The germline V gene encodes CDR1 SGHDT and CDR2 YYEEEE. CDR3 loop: CASRDQAGGFQDTGELFF.

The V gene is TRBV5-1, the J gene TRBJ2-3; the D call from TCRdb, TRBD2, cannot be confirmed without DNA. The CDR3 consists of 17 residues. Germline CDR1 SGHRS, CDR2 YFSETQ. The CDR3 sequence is CASSSDPSGRSTDTQYF.

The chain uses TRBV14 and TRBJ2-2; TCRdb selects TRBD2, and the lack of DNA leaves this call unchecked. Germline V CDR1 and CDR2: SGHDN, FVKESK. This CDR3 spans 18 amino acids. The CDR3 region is CASSRRLGGLAMTGELFF.

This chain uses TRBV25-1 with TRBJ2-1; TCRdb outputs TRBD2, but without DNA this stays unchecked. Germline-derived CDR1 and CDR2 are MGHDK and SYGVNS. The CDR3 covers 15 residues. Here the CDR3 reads CASSELTSNHNEQFF.

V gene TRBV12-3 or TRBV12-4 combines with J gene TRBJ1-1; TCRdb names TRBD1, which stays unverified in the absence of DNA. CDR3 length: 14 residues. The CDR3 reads CASSLRRGRGEAFF.

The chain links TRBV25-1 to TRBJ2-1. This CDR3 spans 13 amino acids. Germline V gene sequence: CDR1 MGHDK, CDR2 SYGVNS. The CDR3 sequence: CASSDRPYNEQFF.

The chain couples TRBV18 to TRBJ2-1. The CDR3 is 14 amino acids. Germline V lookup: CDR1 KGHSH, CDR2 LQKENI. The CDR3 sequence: CASSPLVGVFEQFF. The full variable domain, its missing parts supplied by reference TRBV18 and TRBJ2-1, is NAGVMQNPRHLVRRRGQEARLRCSPMKGHSHVYWYRQLPEEGLKFMVYLQKENIIDESGMPKERFSAEFPKEGPSILRIQQVVRGDSAAYFCASSPLVGVFEQFFGPGTRLTVL.

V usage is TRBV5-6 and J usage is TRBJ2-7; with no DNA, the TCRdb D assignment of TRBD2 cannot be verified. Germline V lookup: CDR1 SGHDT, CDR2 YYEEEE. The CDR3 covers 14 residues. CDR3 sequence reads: CASSLRTKSYEQYF.

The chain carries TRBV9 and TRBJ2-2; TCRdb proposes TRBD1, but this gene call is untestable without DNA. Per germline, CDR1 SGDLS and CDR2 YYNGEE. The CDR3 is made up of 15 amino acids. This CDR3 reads CASSVAGRGAGELFF. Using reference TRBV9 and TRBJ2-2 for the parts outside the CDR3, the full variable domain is DSGVTQTPKHLITATGQRVTLRCSPRSGDLSVYWYQQSLDQGLQFLIQYYNGEERAKGNILERFSAQQFPDLHSELNLSSLELGDSALYFCASSVAGRGAGELFFGEGSRLTVL.

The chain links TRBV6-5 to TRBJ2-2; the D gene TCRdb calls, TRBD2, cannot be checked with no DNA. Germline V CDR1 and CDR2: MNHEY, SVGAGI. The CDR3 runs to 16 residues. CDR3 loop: CASSPGLAGGPRELFF.

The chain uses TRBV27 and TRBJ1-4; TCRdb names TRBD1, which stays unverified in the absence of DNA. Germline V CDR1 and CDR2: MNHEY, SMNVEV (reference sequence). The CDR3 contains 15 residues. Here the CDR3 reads CASSYRQPSNEKLFF.

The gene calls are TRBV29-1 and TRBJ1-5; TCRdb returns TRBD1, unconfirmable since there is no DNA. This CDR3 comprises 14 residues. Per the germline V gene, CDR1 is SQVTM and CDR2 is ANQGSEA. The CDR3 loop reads CSVAQGGSNQPQHF. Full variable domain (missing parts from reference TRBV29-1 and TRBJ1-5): SAVISQKPSRDICQRGTSLTIQCQVDSQVTMMFWYRQQPGQSLTLIATANQGSEATYESGFVIDKFPISRPNLTFSTLTVSNMSPEDSSIYLCSVAQGGSNQPQHFGDGTRLSIL.